This T cell receptor beta chain was retrieved from a study of shared clonotypes between healthy human individuals. In the study overall: Researchers assigned three CD4 naive, three CD4 memory, two CD8 naive and one CD8 memory plate to each donor.

The study separated CD4+ cells into CD45RA+ naive and CD45RA-negative memory subsets. On this clone itself: Its antigen is unknown.

Replicate PCRs for sorted subsets used about 200 ng DNA; this equaled about 30,000 T cell genomes. Clones were read by immunoSEQ multiplex PCR, and TCRdb kept only the in-frame ones, dropping some. The profile covers roughly 1 million clones, with around four fifths appearing a single time and about 1.4% taken by the ten largest. Study findings and constraints: What limited the represented genetic and exposure-history diversity was the small number of donors.

V was pared by 0 bases and J by 7 bases, with 12 bases between. There are 14 residues in the CDR3. Germline-derived CDR1 and CDR2 are GTSNPN and SVGIG (reference sequence). The chain combines TRBV30 with TRBJ2-2; D is uncertain. The clonotype was recovered from a young man in good health. Sequences were obtained from memory CD4+ T cells sorted from blood. This sample's subset: CD45RA-negative fraction. The DNA of the CDR3 is TGTGCCTGGAGTGTACGAGTCTCGGGCGGGGAGCTGTTTTTT. Translated: CAWSVRVSGGELFF.